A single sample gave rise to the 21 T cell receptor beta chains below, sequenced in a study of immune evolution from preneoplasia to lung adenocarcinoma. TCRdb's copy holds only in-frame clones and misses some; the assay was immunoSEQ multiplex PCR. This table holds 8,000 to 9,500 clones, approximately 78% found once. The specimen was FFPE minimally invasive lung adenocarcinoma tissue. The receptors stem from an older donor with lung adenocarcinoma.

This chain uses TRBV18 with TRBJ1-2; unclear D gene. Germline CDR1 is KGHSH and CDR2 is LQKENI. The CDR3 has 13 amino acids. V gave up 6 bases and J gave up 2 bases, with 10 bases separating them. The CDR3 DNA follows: TGTGCCAGCTCCCAGTTCGAAAACTATGGCTACACCTTC. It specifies CASSQFENYGYTF.

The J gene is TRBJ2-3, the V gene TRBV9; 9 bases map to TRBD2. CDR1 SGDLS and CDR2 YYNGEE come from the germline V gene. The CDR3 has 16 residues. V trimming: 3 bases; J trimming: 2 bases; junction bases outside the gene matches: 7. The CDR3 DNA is TGTGCCAGCAGCGAGGGGACTAGCACCGCCACAGATACGCAGTATTTT. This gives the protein CASSEGTSTATDTQYF. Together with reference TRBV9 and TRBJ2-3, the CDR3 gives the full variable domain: DSGVTQTPKHLITATGQRVTLRCSPRSGDLSVYWYQQSLDQGLQFLIQYYNGEERAKGNILERFSAQQFPDLHSELNLSSLELGDSALYFCASSEGTSTATDTQYFGPGTRLTVL.

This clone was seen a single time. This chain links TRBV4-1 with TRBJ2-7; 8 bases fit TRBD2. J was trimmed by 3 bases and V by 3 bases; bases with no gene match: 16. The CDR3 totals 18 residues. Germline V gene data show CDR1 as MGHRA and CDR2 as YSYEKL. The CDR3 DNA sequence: TGCGCCAGCAGCCAGGGTCTTACTTCAAGCGGGGGATTCTACGAGCAGTACTTC. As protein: CASSQGLTSSGGFYEQYF.

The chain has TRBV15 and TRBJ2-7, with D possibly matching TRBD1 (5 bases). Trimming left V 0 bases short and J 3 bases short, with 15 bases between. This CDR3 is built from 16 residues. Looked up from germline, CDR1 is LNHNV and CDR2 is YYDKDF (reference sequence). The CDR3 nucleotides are TGTGCCACCAGCAGAGATGCTTTCAGGGATGACTACGAGCAGTACTTC. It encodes CATSRDAFRDDYEQYF.

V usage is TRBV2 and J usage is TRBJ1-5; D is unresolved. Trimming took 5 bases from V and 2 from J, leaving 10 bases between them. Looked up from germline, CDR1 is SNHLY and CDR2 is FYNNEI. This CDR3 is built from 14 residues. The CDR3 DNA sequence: TGTGCCAGCAGTCGCCAGGTCGGCAATCAGCCCCAGCATTTT. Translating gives CASSRQVGNQPQHF.

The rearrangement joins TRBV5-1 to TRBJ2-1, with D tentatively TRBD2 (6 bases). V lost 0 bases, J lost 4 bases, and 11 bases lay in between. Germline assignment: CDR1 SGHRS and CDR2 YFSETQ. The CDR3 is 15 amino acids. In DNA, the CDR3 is TGCGCCAGCAGCTTGGAACTAGCCGGATACAATGAGCAGTTCTTC. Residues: CASSLELAGYNEQFF.

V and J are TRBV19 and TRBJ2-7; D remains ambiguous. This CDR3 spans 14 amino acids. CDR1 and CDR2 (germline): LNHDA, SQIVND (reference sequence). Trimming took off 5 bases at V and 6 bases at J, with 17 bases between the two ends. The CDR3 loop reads CASSHRTPLFEQYF. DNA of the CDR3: TGTGCCAGTAGTCACCGAACCCCACTCTTCGAGCAGTACTTC.

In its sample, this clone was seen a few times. The CDR3 DNA is TGTGCCTGGAGAAAACTAGCGGGAGAATACAATGAGCAGTTCTTC. Translation: CAWRKLAGEYNEQFF. The chain has TRBV30 and TRBJ2-1, with 11 nucleotides matching TRBD2. Germline CDR1 is GTSNPN and CDR2 is SVGIG (reference sequence). This CDR3 spans 15 amino acids. V shed 3 bases and J 4 bases; nucleotides not matched to a gene: 5.

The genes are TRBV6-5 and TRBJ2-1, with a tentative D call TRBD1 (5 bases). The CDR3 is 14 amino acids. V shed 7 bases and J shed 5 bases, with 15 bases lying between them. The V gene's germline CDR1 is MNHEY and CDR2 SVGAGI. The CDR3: CASMRQGRHNEQFF. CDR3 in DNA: TGTGCCAGCATGCGGCAGGGTAGACACAATGAGCAGTTCTTC.

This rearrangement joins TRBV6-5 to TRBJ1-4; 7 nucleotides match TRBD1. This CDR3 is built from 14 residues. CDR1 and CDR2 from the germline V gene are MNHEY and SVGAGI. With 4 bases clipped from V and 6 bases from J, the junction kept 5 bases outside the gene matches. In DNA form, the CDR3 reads TGTGCCAGCAGTTCCCCAGGGGGTTATGAAAAACTGTTTTTT. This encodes CASSSPGGYEKLFF.

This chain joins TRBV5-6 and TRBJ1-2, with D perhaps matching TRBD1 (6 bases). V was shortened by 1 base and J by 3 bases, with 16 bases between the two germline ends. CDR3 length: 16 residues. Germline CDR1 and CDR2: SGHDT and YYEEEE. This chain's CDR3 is CASSLTGPTGDYGYTF. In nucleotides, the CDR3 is TGTGCCAGCAGCTTGACAGGGCCTACGGGGGACTATGGCTACACCTTC.

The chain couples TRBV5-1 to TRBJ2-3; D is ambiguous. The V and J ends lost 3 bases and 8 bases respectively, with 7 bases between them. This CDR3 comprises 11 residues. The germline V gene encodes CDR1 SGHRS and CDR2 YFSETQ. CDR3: CASSYTGTQYF. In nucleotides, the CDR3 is TGCGCCAGCAGCTACACTGGTACGCAGTATTTT.

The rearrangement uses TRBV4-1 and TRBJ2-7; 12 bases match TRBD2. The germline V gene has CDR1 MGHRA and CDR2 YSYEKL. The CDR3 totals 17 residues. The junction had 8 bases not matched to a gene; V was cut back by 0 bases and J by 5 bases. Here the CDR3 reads CASSQDSPSGRVNEQYF. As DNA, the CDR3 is TGCGCCAGCAGCCAAGACTCCCCTAGCGGGAGGGTCAACGAGCAGTACTTC.

The CDR3 reads CASSEEQGTLAYEQYF. DNA for the CDR3: TGTGCCAGCAGTGAAGAACAAGGGACATTAGCCTACGAGCAGTACTTC. This chain connects TRBV6-1 to TRBJ2-7, with D possibly TRBD1 on 6 matching bases. Per germline, CDR1 MNHNS and CDR2 SASEGT. CDR3 size: 16 residues. V lost 1 base to trimming and J lost 2 bases, with 15 bases between them.

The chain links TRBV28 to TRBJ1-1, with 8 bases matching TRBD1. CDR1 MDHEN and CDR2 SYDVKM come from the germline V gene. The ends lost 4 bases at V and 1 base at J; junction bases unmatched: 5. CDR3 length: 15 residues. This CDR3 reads CASSYSGTGNTEAFF. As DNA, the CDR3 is TGTGCCAGCAGTTACTCCGGGACAGGGAACACTGAAGCTTTCTTT. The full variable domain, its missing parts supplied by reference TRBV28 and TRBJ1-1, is DVKVTQSSRYLVKRTGEKVFLECVQDMDHENMFWYRQDPGLGLRLIYFSYDVKMKEKGDIPEGYSVSREKKERFSLILESASTNQTSMYLCASSYSGTGNTEAFFGQGTRLTVV.

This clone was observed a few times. The CDR3 coding sequence is TGTGCTAGTGGTTTGGTACAGGCGGTAAGCTACAATGAGCAGTTCTTC. This translates into CASGLVQAVSYNEQFF. The chain links TRBV12-5 to TRBJ2-1; D possibly corresponds to TRBD1 (5 bases). CDR1 and CDR2 from the germline V gene are LGHNT and FRNRAP. V lost 0 bases and J lost 3, with 12 bases in between. This CDR3 is built from 16 residues.

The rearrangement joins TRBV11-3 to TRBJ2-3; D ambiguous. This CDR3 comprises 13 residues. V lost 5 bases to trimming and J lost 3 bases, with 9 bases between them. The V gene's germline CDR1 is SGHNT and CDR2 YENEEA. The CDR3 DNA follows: TGTGCCAGCAGCCCCTCTGGTACAGATACGCAGTATTTT. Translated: CASSPSGTDTQYF.

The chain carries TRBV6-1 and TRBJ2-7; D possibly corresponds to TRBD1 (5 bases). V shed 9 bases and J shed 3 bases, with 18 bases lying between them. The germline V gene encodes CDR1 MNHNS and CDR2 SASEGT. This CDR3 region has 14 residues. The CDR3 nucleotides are TGTGCCAGTTCCCAGGGCATTGGTATCTACGAGCAGTACTTC. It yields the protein CASSQGIGIYEQYF.

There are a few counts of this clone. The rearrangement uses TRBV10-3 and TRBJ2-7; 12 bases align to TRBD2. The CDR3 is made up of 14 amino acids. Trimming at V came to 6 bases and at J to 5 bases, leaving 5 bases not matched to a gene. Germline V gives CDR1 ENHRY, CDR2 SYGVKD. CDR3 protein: CAIRGTSGPDEQYF. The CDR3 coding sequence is TGTGCCATCAGAGGGACTAGCGGGCCGGACGAGCAGTACTTC.

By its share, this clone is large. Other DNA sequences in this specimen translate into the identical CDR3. CDR3 residues: CASSFSADTEAFF. For the CDR3, the DNA is TGCGCCAGCAGCTTTTCAGCAGACACTGAAGCTTTCTTT. The chain uses TRBV5-1 and TRBJ1-1; D is unclear. The CDR3 extends over 13 amino acids. With 2 bases removed from V and 3 bases from J, the gap between germline ends came to 8 bases. CDR1 SGHRS and CDR2 YFSETQ come from the germline V gene.

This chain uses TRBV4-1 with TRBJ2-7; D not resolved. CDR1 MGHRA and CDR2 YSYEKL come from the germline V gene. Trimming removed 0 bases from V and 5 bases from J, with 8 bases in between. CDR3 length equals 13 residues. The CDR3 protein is CASSQDYYNEQYF. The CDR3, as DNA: TGCGCCAGCAGCCAAGATTATTACAACGAGCAGTACTTC.